Listed below are T cell receptor beta chains from one sample, sequenced in a study of blood T cells in healthy people across ages. Using its own MiXCR run on the 5' RACE reads, TCRdb lists one record per CDR3 protein. The sample holds about 690,000 distinct CDR3 sequences, around 41% seen once. The source material was blood. These receptors came from a man aged 80 or over in good health. The CDR3 runs from the conserved cysteine through the conserved F or W. The D gene is left open where the match is weak. For some rows the clone size is stated as once, few or many, or as a class when expanded; others skip it.

D gene: .; clone size: .; J gene: TRBJ1-5; V gene: TRBV6-4; CDR3 DNA: TGTGCCAGCAGTGACGAGGGGGTCTTAAAACAGCCCCAGCATTTT; CDR3 protein: CASSDEGVLKQPQHF
D gene: TRBD1; clone size: .; J gene: TRBJ2-5; V gene: TRBV7-9; CDR3 DNA: TGTGCCAGCAGCCCCAGGACAGGGGTTTGGGAGACCCAGTACTTC; CDR3 protein: CASSPRTGVWETQYF
D gene: .; clone size: .; J gene: TRBJ2-3; V gene: TRBV30; CDR3 DNA: TGTGCCTGGAGTCCCGGAGGGGTTCGCACAGATACGCAGTATTTT; CDR3 protein: CAWSPGGVRTDTQYF
D gene: TRBD1; clone size: .; J gene: TRBJ2-7; V gene: TRBV12-3/TRBV12-4; CDR3 DNA: TGTGCCAGCACCTGGACAGGAGCCTTAGGAGGCGAGCAGTACTTC; CDR3 protein: CASTWTGALGGEQYF
D gene: TRBD2; clone size: few; J gene: TRBJ2-5; V gene: TRBV7-2; CDR3 DNA: TGTGCCAGCAGAAGGACTAGCGAGAAAGAGACCCAGTACTTC; CDR3 protein: CASRRTSEKETQYF
D gene: TRBD1; clone size: .; J gene: TRBJ1-5; V gene: TRBV27; CDR3 DNA: TGTGCCAGCAGACCTGACAGGGGCAATCAGCCCCAGCATTTT; CDR3 protein: CASRPDRGNQPQHF
D gene: TRBD1; clone size: .; J gene: TRBJ2-3; V gene: TRBV20-1; CDR3 DNA: TGCAGTGCTAGACGCTCCCTAACAGGGGCAGATACGCAGTATTTT; CDR3 protein: CSARRSLTGADTQYF
D gene: .; clone size: few; J gene: TRBJ2-1; V gene: TRBV4-2; CDR3 DNA: TGTGCCAGCAGCCAAGTTAGCAAGGGGGATGAGCAGTTCTTC; CDR3 protein: CASSQVSKGDEQFF
D gene: .; clone size: .; J gene: TRBJ1-2; V gene: TRBV15; CDR3 DNA: TGTGCCACCAGCAGCGACAAATATGGCTACACCTTC; CDR3 protein: CATSSDKYGYTF
D gene: TRBD2; clone size: .; J gene: TRBJ2-1; V gene: TRBV9; CDR3 DNA: TGTGCCAGCAGCGTAGGGACTAGCGGGGGGGCGGGGAATGAGCAGTTCTTC; CDR3 protein: CASSVGTSGGAGNEQFF
D gene: .; clone size: .; J gene: TRBJ1-4; V gene: TRBV4-2; CDR3 DNA: TGTGCCAGCAGCCAAGATCTGGGTGAAAAACTGTTTTTT; CDR3 protein: CASSQDLGEKLFF
D gene: TRBD2; clone size: few; J gene: TRBJ2-5; V gene: TRBV28; CDR3 DNA: TGTGCCAGTAGACCCCTAGGCGGGGGAGGGCAAGAGACCCAGTACTTC; CDR3 protein: CASRPLGGGGQETQYF
D gene: TRBD2; clone size: many; J gene: TRBJ2-1; V gene: TRBV7-2; CDR3 DNA: TGTGCCAGCAGCTCGGGACTAGCGGGGGGCAATGAGCAGTTCTTC; CDR3 protein: CASSSGLAGGNEQFF
D gene: .; clone size: .; J gene: TRBJ2-7; V gene: TRBV20-1; CDR3 DNA: TGCAGTGCTAGTCACGGGACCCCCTCCTACGAGCAGTACTTC; CDR3 protein: CSASHGTPSYEQYF
D gene: .; clone size: few; J gene: TRBJ2-5; V gene: TRBV3-1; CDR3 DNA: TGTGCCAGCAGCGCCAGGAGGGACCAGTACTTC; CDR3 protein: CASSARRDQYF
D gene: TRBD1; clone size: many; J gene: TRBJ2-7; V gene: TRBV14; CDR3 DNA: TGTGCCAGCAGCCAAGATCTCGGGACAGGGGGGGACGAGCAGTACTTC; CDR3 protein: CASSQDLGTGGDEQYF
D gene: TRBD2; clone size: .; J gene: TRBJ2-1; V gene: TRBV19; CDR3 DNA: TGTGCCAGTAGTGGCCGCGCGGGAGGTCCCCTTGATGAGCAGTTCTTC; CDR3 protein: CASSGRAGGPLDEQFF
D gene: .; clone size: few; J gene: TRBJ2-1; V gene: TRBV20-1; CDR3 DNA: TGCAGTGCTAGAGCAGGGGGGCCCTCCTACAATGAGCAGTTCTTC; CDR3 protein: CSARAGGPSYNEQFF
D gene: .; clone size: .; J gene: TRBJ1-1; V gene: TRBV20-1; CDR3 DNA: TGCAGTGTTCCAGGCGGCCCCGTAGGCGGAAACACTGAAGCTTTCTTT; CDR3 protein: CSVPGGPVGGNTEAFF
D gene: TRBD2; clone size: .; J gene: TRBJ2-7; V gene: TRBV18; CDR3 DNA: TGTGCCAGCTCACCGCGGGGGGAGGCTCTGATCTACGAGCAGTACTTC; CDR3 protein: CASSPRGEALIYEQYF
D gene: TRBD1; clone size: .; J gene: TRBJ1-5; V gene: TRBV7-9; CDR3 DNA: TGTGCCAGCAGCTTTTCAGGGGGCGCGGATCAGCCCCAGCATTTT; CDR3 protein: CASSFSGGADQPQHF
D gene: .; clone size: few; J gene: TRBJ1-4; V gene: TRBV5-6; CDR3 DNA: TGTGCCAGCACCGACAGGAAAGAGGGAAAACTGTTTTTT; CDR3 protein: CASTDRKEGKLFF
D gene: .; clone size: .; J gene: TRBJ1-1; V gene: TRBV7-2; CDR3 DNA: TGTGCCAGCAGCGTGGTCAGGGGTACTGAAGCTTTCTTT; CDR3 protein: CASSVVRGTEAFF
D gene: .; clone size: .; J gene: TRBJ1-5; V gene: TRBV4-3; CDR3 DNA: TGCGCCAGCAGCCAAGATAGGTCCACCAATCAGCCCCAGCATTTT; CDR3 protein: CASSQDRSTNQPQHF
D gene: TRBD1; clone size: many; J gene: TRBJ2-1; V gene: TRBV6-2/TRBV6-3; CDR3 DNA: TGTGCCAGCAGTTACCCTACCACAGGGGGCTCCTACAATGAGCAGTTCTTC; CDR3 protein: CASSYPTTGGSYNEQFF
D gene: TRBD1; clone size: few; J gene: TRBJ1-6; V gene: TRBV7-3; CDR3 DNA: TGTGCCAGCAGCCCGACAGGGTTGAATTCACCCCTCCACTTT; CDR3 protein: CASSPTGLNSPLHF
D gene: .; clone size: .; J gene: TRBJ2-7; V gene: TRBV27; CDR3 DNA: TGTGCCAGCAGTTTCCGGGGAATGGTCTACGAGCAGTACTTC; CDR3 protein: CASSFRGMVYEQYF
D gene: .; clone size: .; J gene: TRBJ2-3; V gene: TRBV6-5; CDR3 DNA: TGTGCCAGCAGTGACCGTAACAGGCATACGCAGTATTTT; CDR3 protein: CASSDRNRHTQYF
D gene: TRBD2; clone size: .; J gene: TRBJ2-2; V gene: TRBV4-3; CDR3 DNA: TGCGCCAGCAGCCAAGAAGTCGGACTAGCGGAGAACACCGGGGAGCTGTTTTTT; CDR3 protein: CASSQEVGLAENTGELFF
D gene: .; clone size: .; J gene: TRBJ2-5; V gene: TRBV7-2; CDR3 DNA: TGTGCCAGCAGACAAACCCGCCAGGTCCAAGAGACCCAGTACTTC; CDR3 protein: CASRQTRQVQETQYF
D gene: .; clone size: few; J gene: TRBJ2-7; V gene: TRBV5-1; CDR3 DNA: TGCGCCAGCAGCCCGGTCCAGGGACCGTACGAGCAGTACTTC; CDR3 protein: CASSPVQGPYEQYF
D gene: .; clone size: .; J gene: TRBJ2-4; V gene: TRBV6-2/TRBV6-3; CDR3 DNA: TGTGCCAGCAGTAACCCAGAGATTCAGTACTTC; CDR3 protein: CASSNPEIQYF